Listed here is a single T cell receptor (beta chain). The Seattle patients, enrolled during active infection, were followed longitudinally. The data belong to a study of blood T cell repertoires in COVID-19. On the study more broadly: The United States, Italy and Spain were the sources of the acute and convalescent COVID-19 samples. The cDNA or gDNA used as material had been derived from T cells, B-cell-depleted T cells, or PBMCs.

Profiled with immunoSEQ multiplex PCR; TCRdb holds only in-frame clones, not every one. The sample yields a few hundred thousand clones, roughly nine tenths seen once. This sequence originates from a woman between 25 and 40 years old with COVID-19, enrolled during active disease. The material sequenced was peripheral blood.

The CDR3, as DNA: TGTGCCAGCAGCCAGGGCCGACAGGGGCCGAAAGCTAACTATGGCTACACCTTC. This encodes CASSQGRQGPKANYGYTF. V and J are TRBV3-1 (or the pseudogene TRBV3-2) and TRBJ1-2, with 8 bases aligning to TRBD1. The CDR3 runs to 18 residues. The V segment lost 3 bases and the J segment 0 bases; nucleotides outside the gene matches: 12. The V gene's germline CDR1 is LGHDT and CDR2 YNNKEL (reference sequence).